Listed below are T cell receptor beta chains from one sample, sequenced in a study of CD8 T cells in Susac syndrome. From the immunoSEQ multiplex PCR reads, TCRdb called clonotypes with MiXCR, one entry per CDR3 protein. The data hold approximately 70,000 distinct CDR3 sequences, with roughly 95% observed a single time. What was sequenced was CD4+ T cells from PBMCs. The source is a human donor with multiple sclerosis. CDR3s include the opening cysteine and the closing phenylalanine or tryptophan. The D gene is left open where the match is weak. The size of a clone is reported for some rows only, either as once, few or many, or as a class for expanded clones.

cdr3_nt cdr3_aa j_call v_call clone_size d_call
TGTGCCAGCAGTAGTCCCGGAGGTAATACCTACGAGCAGTACTTC CASSSPGGNTYEQYF TRBJ2-7 TRBV25-1 NA NA
TGCAGTGCTAGAATAGGAAAAGGACTAGCAGGGTCCTACAATGAGCAGTTCTTC CSARIGKGLAGSYNEQFF TRBJ2-1 TRBV20-1 once TRBD2
TGTGCCAGCAGCTTAGTCACTAGCGGGGGTGGTGAGCAGTTCTTC CASSLVTSGGGEQFF TRBJ2-1 TRBV7-2 NA TRBD2
TGTGCCAGCAGAGCCTATCCCTCCGGCTACGAGCAGTACTTC CASRAYPSGYEQYF TRBJ2-7 TRBV13 NA NA
TGTGCCAGCACCGTGAGCGGGACTAGCACCGACGAGCAGTACTTC CASTVSGTSTDEQYF TRBJ2-7 TRBV9 NA TRBD2
TGTGCCAGCAGCTTAACCGGAGCCGTCCTCACCTTC CASSLTGAVLTF TRBJ1-2 TRBV7-8 NA NA
TGTGCCATCAGTCAGGGGGATGAGCAGTTCTTC CAISQGDEQFF TRBJ2-1 TRBV10-3 once TRBD1
TGTGCTAGCAGCCTCGGACAGAATCCAGTGGAGACCCAGTACTTC CASSLGQNPVETQYF TRBJ2-5 TRBV7-7 NA NA
TGTGCCAGCAGACATGGGACAGCCTTGAACACTGAAGCTTTCTTT CASRHGTALNTEAFF TRBJ1-1 TRBV12-3/TRBV12-4 NA TRBD1
TGTGCCAGCAGCCTCCTTAGGGACACTGAAGCTTTCTTT CASSLLRDTEAFF TRBJ1-1 TRBV3-1 NA NA
TGTGCCAGCAGTTACCCGGGACTAGCGGGGGTTGGAGATACGCAGTATTTT CASSYPGLAGVGDTQYF TRBJ2-3 TRBV6-2/TRBV6-3 NA TRBD2
TGTGCCTGGAGTCCCCCCAGATCTAAAAATCAGCCCCAGCATTTT CAWSPPRSKNQPQHF TRBJ1-5 TRBV30 NA NA
TGTGCCAGCAGTCCCGGGGGGAGAGAGACCCAGTACTTC CASSPGGRETQYF TRBJ2-5 TRBV12-3/TRBV12-4 NA TRBD2
TGCGCCAGCAGCTTATTACAGACGAACACTGAAGCTTTCTTT CASSLLQTNTEAFF TRBJ1-1 TRBV5-1 NA NA
TGTGCCAGCAACCTAGCGGGGGGGCGTCGGTTCTTC CASNLAGGRRFF TRBJ2-1 TRBV2 NA TRBD2
TGTGCCAGTAGTACCCGGGACTCGAGTATACCCGGGGAGCTGTTTTTT CASSTRDSSIPGELFF TRBJ2-2 TRBV19 NA NA